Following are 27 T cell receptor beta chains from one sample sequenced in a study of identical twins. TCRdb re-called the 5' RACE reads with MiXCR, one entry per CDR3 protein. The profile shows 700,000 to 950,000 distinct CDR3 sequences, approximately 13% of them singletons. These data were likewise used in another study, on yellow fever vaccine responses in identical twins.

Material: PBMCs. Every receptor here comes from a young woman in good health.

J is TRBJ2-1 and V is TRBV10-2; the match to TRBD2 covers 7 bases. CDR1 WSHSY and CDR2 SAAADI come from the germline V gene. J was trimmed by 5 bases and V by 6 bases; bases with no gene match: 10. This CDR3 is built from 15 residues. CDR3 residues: CASSPGLTGHNEQFF. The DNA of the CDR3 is TGCGCCAGCAGCCCGGGACTAACGGGGCACAATGAGCAGTTCTTC.

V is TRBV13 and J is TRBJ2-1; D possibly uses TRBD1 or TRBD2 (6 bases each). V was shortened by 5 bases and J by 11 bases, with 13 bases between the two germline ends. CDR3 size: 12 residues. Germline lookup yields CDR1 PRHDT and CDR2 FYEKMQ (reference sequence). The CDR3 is CASSPDGGKQFF. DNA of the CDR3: TGTGCCAGCAGCCCAGACGGGGGCAAGCAGTTCTTC.

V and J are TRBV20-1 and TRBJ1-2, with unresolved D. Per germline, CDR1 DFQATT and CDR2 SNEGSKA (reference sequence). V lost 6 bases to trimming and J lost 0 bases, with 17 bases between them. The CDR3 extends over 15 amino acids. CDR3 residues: CSARSFASPNYGYTF. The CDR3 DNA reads TGCAGTGCCAGATCCTTCGCGAGCCCTAACTATGGCTACACCTTC.

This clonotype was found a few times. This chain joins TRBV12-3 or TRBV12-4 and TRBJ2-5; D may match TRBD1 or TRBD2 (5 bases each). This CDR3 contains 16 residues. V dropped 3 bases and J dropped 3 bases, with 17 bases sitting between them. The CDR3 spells CASSFSGQSYKETQYF. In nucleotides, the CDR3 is TGTGCCAGCAGTTTTTCGGGGCAGAGCTACAAAGAGACCCAGTACTTC.

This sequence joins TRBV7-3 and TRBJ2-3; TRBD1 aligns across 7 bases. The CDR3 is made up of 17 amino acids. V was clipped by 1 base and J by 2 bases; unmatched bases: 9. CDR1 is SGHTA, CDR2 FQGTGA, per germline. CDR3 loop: CASSLMLGRGNTDTQYF. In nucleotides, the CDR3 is TGTGCCAGCAGCTTAATGTTGGGCAGGGGGAACACAGATACGCAGTATTTT.

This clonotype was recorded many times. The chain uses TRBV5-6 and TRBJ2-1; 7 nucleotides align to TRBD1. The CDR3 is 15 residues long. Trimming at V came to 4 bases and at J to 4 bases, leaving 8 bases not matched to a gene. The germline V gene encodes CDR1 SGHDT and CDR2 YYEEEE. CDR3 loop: CASSQGQSFYNEQFF. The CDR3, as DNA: TGTGCCAGCAGCCAGGGACAGTCGTTTTACAATGAGCAGTTCTTC. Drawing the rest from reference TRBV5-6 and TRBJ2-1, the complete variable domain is DAGVTQSPTHLIKTRGQQVTLRCSPKSGHDTVSWYQQALGQGPQFIFQYYEEEERQRGNFPDRFSGHQFPNYSSELNVNALLLGDSALYLCASSQGQSFYNEQFFGPGTRLTVL.

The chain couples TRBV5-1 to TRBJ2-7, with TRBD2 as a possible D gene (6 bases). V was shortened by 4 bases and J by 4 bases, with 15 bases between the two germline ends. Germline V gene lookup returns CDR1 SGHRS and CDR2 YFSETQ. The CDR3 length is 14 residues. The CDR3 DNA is TGCGCCAGCAGCAGGGGCGGGGTAAATTACGAGCAGTACTTC. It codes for CASSRGGVNYEQYF.

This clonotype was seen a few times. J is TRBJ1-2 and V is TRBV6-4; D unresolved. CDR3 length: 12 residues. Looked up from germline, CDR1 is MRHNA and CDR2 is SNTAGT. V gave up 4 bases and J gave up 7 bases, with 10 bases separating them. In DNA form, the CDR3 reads TGTGCCAGCAGTGTGGAGGGCCTTGGCTACACCTTC. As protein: CASSVEGLGYTF.

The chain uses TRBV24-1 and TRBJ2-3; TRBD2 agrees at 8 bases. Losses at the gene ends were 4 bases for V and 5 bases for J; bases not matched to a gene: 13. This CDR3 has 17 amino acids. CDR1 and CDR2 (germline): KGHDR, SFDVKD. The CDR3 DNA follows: TGTGCCACCAGTGAAGGGTCGAGCGGGAGATCGATAGATACGCAGTATTTT. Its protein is CATSEGSSGRSIDTQYF.

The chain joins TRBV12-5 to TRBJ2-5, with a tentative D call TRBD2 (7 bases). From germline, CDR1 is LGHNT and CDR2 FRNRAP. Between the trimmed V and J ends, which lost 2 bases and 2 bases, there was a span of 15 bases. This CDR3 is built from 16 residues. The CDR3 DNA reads TGTGCTAGTGGTTTGCCCGGGGGAGGGGGTCAAGAGACCCAGTACTTC. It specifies CASGLPGGGGQETQYF.

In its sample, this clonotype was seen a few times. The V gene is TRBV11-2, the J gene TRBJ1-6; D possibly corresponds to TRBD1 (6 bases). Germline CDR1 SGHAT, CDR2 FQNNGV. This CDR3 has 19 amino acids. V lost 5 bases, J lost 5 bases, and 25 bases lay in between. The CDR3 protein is CASSRPLDRYRAHNSPLHF. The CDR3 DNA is TGTGCCAGCAGCCGTCCGTTGGACAGATATCGGGCTCATAATTCACCCCTCCACTTT.

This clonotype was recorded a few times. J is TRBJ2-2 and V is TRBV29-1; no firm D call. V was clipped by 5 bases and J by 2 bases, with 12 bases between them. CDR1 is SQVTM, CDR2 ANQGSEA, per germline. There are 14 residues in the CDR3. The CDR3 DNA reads TGCAGCGTTACTTGGCAGCCCAACACCGGGGAGCTGTTTTTT. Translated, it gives CSVTWQPNTGELFF.

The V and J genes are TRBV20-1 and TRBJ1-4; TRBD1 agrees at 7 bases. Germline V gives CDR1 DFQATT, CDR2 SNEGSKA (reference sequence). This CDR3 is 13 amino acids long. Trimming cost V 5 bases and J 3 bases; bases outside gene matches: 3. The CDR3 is CSASGTANEKLFF. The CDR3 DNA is TGCAGTGCTTCCGGGACAGCTAATGAAAAACTGTTTTTT.

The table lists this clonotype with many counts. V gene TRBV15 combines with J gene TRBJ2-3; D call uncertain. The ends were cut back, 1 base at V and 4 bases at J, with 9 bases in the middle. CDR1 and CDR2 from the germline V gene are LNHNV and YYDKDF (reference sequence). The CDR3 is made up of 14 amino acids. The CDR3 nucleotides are TGTGCCACCAGCAGAGGGACCTTCCCAGATACGCAGTATTTT. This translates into CATSRGTFPDTQYF.

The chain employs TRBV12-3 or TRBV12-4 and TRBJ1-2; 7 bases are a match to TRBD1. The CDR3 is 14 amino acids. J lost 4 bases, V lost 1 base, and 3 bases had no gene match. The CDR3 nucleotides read TGTGCCAGCAGTTTAGTTAACAGGGGCTATGGCTACACCTTC. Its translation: CASSLVNRGYGYTF.

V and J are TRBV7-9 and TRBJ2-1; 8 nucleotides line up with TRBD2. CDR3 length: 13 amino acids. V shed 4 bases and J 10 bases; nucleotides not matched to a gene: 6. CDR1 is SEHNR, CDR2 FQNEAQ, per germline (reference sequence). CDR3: CASSSLAAGEQFF. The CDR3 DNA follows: TGTGCCAGCAGCTCACTAGCGGCAGGGGAGCAGTTCTTC.

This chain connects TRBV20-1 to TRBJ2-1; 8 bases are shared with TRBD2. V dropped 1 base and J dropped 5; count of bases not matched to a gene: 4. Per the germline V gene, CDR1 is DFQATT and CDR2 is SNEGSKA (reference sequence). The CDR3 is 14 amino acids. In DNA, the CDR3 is TGCAGTGCTAGAGCAGCGGGGGCCGACAATGAGCAGTTCTTC. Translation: CSARAAGADNEQFF.

DNA of the CDR3: TGTGCCAGCAGCTCAGGACAGGGGCGATCCTACAATGAGCAGTTCTTC. It yields the protein CASSSGQGRSYNEQFF. The genes are TRBV12-3 or TRBV12-4 and TRBJ2-1; 9 nucleotides match TRBD1. V lost 6 bases and J lost 1; bases outside the gene matches: 7. This CDR3 contains 16 residues.

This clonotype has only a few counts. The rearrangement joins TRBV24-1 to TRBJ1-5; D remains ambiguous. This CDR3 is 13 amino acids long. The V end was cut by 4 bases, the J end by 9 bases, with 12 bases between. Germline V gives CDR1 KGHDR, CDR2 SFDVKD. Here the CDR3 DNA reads TGTGCCACCAGTGAAAGGGTAGAGTGGCCCCAGCATTTT. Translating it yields CATSERVEWPQHF.

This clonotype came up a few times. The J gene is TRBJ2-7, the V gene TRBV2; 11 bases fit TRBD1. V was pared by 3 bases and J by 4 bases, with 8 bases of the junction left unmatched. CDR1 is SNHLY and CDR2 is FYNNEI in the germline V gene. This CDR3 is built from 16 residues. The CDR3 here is CASSDPTGTGGYEQYF. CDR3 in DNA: TGTGCCAGCAGTGATCCGACCGGGACAGGGGGATACGAGCAGTACTTC.

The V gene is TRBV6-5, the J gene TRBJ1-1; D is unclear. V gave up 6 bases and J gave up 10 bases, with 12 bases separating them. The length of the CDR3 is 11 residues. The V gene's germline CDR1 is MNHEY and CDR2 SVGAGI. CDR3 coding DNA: TGTGCCAGCAGGATCGGGAGGTTAGCTTTCTTT. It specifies CASRIGRLAFF.

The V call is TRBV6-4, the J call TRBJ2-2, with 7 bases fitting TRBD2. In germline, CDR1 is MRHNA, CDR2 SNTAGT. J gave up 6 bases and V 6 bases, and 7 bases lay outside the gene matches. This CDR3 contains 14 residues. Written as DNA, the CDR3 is TGTGCCAGCAGCCCGGTGGCGGGAGCCGGGGAGCTGTTTTTT. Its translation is CASSPVAGAGELFF.

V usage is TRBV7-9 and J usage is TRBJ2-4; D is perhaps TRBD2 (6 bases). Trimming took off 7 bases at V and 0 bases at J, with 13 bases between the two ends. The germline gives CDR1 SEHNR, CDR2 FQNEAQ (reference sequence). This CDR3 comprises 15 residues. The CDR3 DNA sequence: TGTGCCAGCACCCAGGACTATCTAGCCAAAAACATTCAGTACTTC. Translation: CASTQDYLAKNIQYF.

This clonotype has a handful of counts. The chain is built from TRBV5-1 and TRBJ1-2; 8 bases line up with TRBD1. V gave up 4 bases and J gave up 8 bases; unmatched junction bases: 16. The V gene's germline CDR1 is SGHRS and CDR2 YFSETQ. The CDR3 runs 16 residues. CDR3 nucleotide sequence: TGCGCCAGCAGCCCGGACAGGGCCCAATTTAATGGGGGCTACACCTTC. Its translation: CASSPDRAQFNGGYTF.

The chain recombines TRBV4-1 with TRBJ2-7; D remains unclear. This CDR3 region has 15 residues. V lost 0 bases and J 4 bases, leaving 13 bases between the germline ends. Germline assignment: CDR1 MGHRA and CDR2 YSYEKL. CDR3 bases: TGCGCCAGCAGCCAAGATACGGTAGGAAATTACGAGCAGTACGTC. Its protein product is CASSQDTVGNYEQYV.

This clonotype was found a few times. Here the CDR3 reads CASSGTSGRAAYNEQFF. The CDR3 region has the DNA TGTGCCAGCAGCGGGACTAGCGGGAGGGCGGCCTACAATGAGCAGTTCTTC. The chain has TRBV7-9 and TRBJ2-1; 16 bases are a match to TRBD2. Germline CDR1 and CDR2: SEHNR and FQNEAQ (reference sequence). Trimming removed 5 bases from V and 2 bases from J; junction bases left unmatched: 3. This CDR3 region has 17 residues.

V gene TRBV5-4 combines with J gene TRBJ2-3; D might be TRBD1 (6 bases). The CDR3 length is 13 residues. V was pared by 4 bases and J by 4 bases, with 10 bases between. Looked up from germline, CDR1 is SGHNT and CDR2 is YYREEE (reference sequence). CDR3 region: CASSQTGSDTQYF. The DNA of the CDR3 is TGTGCCAGCAGCCAAACAGGGTCAGATACGCAGTATTTT.